This TCR beta chain stems from a study of blood T cell repertoires in COVID-19. Only in-frame clones appear in the TCRdb table, and some are missing; sequencing was by immunoSEQ multiplex PCR. The top ten hold about 1.3% of the sample, which has some 69,000 clones, 90% seen once. The receptor was derived from a man aged 60-69 years with acute or convalescent COVID-19. Sequencing was performed on peripheral blood.

CDR3 protein: CASRDRETPLHF. In nucleotides, the CDR3 is TGTGCCAGCCGGGACAGGGAAACACCCCTCCACTTT. The V and J genes are TRBV19 and TRBJ1-6; 9 bases agree with TRBD1. This CDR3 contains 12 residues. Trimming at V came to 9 bases and at J to 11 bases, leaving 5 bases not matched to a gene. CDR1 is LNHDA, CDR2 SQIVND, per germline (reference sequence).